The 3 T cell receptor beta chains listed next were all sequenced from one sample in a study of spatial heterogeneity in lung cancer. Overall study findings and caveats: Expanded alpha and beta TCR counts within tumors tracked tumor mutation counts.

No antigen is known for these receptors. TCRdb fed the 5' RACE reads into MiXCR, producing one record per CDR3 protein. Among just under 7,500 distinct CDR3 sequences listed, around 6.7% were seen once. The time point is: sample taken at primary tumor resection. Sequencing used lung tumor tissue, obtained at surgery. All receptors come from a male donor with early-stage non-small cell lung cancer.

This clonotype is categorized as medium-sized. The chain uses TRBV5-5 and TRBJ2-1, with 8 bases matching TRBD1. The germline CDR1 and CDR2 sequences are SGHKS and YYEKEE (reference sequence). The CDR3 runs to 14 residues. V gave up 4 bases and J gave up 8 bases; unmatched junction bases: 8. The CDR3, as DNA: TGTGCCAGCAGCCTGGACAGGGTATGGGATGAGCAGTTCTTC. Protein sequence: CASSLDRVWDEQFF.

This clonotype ranks as medium-sized (0.01 to 0.1%). The chain employs TRBV7-8 and TRBJ2-3, with 9 bases that match TRBD2. CDR3 length: 13 amino acids. In germline, CDR1 is SGHVS, CDR2 FQNEAQ. V shed 5 bases and J 8 bases; nucleotides not matched to a gene: 5. The CDR3 region is CASSLGTSPTQYF. The CDR3 DNA reads as TGTGCCAGCAGCCTTGGGACTAGCCCTACGCAGTATTTT.

This CDR3 reads CSARDDTEAFF. Here the CDR3 DNA reads TGCAGTGCTAGAGATGACACTGAAGCTTTCTTT. The chain recombines TRBV20-1 with TRBJ1-1; D uncertain. The CDR3 spans 11 residues. V lost 0 bases and J lost 3, with 2 bases in between. The germline V gene has CDR1 DFQATT and CDR2 SNEGSKA (reference sequence).